These 5 T cell receptor beta chains were sequenced from one sample in a study of blood T cells in healthy people across ages. Primed by a sample-barcoded 5' primer and a J-beta primer mix, a second PCR proceeded for 7 to 11 cycles. One entry per CDR3 protein results from TCRdb running MiXCR on the 5' RACE reads. The sample contains 1.8 million or so distinct CDR3 sequences, around 40% of which appear only once. Specimen: blood. The receptors come from a human donor in good health.

The genes are TRBV5-1 and TRBJ2-2; D is ambiguous. Germline values: CDR1 SGHRS, CDR2 YFSETQ. The CDR3 runs 14 residues. V was cut by 2 bases and J by 1 base, with 6 bases left in between. CDR3 sequence (DNA): TGCGCCAGCAGCTTCAGGCGGAACACCGGGGAGCTGTTTTTT. Encoded protein: CASSFRRNTGELFF.

This clonotype was observed a few times. The J gene is TRBJ2-5, the V gene TRBV5-1; 7 nucleotides agree with TRBD1. The J call may not be correct, given that the DNA end is closer to TRBJ2-7. Germline V gives CDR1 SGHRS, CDR2 YFSETQ. The CDR3 sequence is 16 residues long. The CDR3, as DNA: TGCGCCAGCAGCGCCGGTACGGGGACAGCACCAAACGAGCAGTACTTC. It yields the protein CASSAGTGTAPNEQYF.

The rearrangement joins TRBV12-3 or TRBV12-4 to TRBJ1-5; perhaps TRBD1 as D (6 bases). V was pared by 3 bases and J by 4 bases, with 13 bases between. The CDR3 covers 15 residues. CDR3 loop: CASSLGAGLNQPQHF. As DNA, the CDR3 is TGTGCCAGCAGTTTGGGGGCGGGGCTGAATCAGCCCCAGCATTTT.

The gene calls are TRBV14 and TRBJ2-1; TRBD2 matches 7 bases. The CDR3 runs 16 residues. V trimming: 0 bases; J trimming: 9 bases; junction bases outside the gene matches: 11. CDR1 is SGHDN and CDR2 is FVKESK in the germline V gene. CDR3 in DNA: TGTGCCAGCAGCCAAGAAGGGAGGGGACTAAGCAGTGAGCAGTTCTTC. As protein: CASSQEGRGLSSEQFF. The variable domain in full, completed from reference TRBV14 and TRBJ2-1, reads EAGVTQFPSHSVIEKGQTVTLRCDPISGHDNLYWYRRVMGKEIKFLLHFVKESKQDESGMPNNRFLAERTGGTYSTLKVQPAELEDSGVYFCASSQEGRGLSSEQFFGPGTRLTVL.

This clonotype was counted only a few times. The chain joins TRBV10-3 to TRBJ2-5; D gene uncertain. The CDR3 is 13 residues long. Germline V gene data show CDR1 as ENHRY and CDR2 as SYGVKD. V gave up 3 bases and J gave up 5 bases, with 10 bases separating them. CDR3 in amino acids: CAISEGQRETQYF. CDR3 bases: TGTGCCATCAGTGAAGGGCAGAGGGAGACCCAGTACTTC.